These 14 T cell receptor beta chains came from one sample sequenced in a study of CD8 T cell repertoires and HIV-1 epitope variants. Their antigen targets remain unknown. Libraries were prepared by immunoSEQ multiplex PCR; TCRdb keeps only in-frame clonotypes and omits some of them. The data contain thousands of clones, 64% of them singletons. The sequencing input was cultured CD8+ T cells derived from PBMCs. Receptor source: a male donor with HIV.

Only a few counts were recorded for this clone. The CDR3 protein is CASSLREGPDTQYF. The CDR3, as DNA: TGTGCCAGCAGTTTGAGAGAGGGCCCAGATACGCAGTATTTT. The chain carries TRBV28 and TRBJ2-3, with D tentatively TRBD2 (5 bases). With 3 bases removed from V and 4 bases from J, the gap between germline ends came to 11 bases. The CDR3 loop spans 14 amino acids. Germline values: CDR1 MDHEN, CDR2 SYDVKM.

The chain has TRBV28 and TRBJ1-5; weak D call: TRBD1 (6 bases). The V gene lost 4 bases and the J gene lost 6 bases, with 19 bases spanning the gap. The CDR3 spans 16 residues. CDR1 and CDR2 (germline): MDHEN, SYDVKM. CDR3: CASSYPTGWAPQPQHF. The CDR3 bases are TGTGCCAGCAGTTACCCAACAGGGTGGGCCCCTCAGCCCCAGCATTTT.

The V call is TRBV10-1, the J call TRBJ2-7, with 7 nucleotides matching TRBD2. This CDR3 is built from 13 residues. With 4 bases clipped from V and 4 bases from J, the junction kept 4 bases outside the gene matches. Germline CDR1 is WNHNN and CDR2 is SYGVQD (reference sequence). The CDR3 sequence: CASSGDYFYEQYF. Written as DNA, the CDR3 is TGCGCCAGCAGTGGGGACTATTTTTACGAGCAGTACTTC.

This chain joins TRBV27 and TRBJ1-5, with D possibly TRBD1 on 6 matching bases. V was trimmed by 0 bases and J by 6 bases, leaving 15 bases between them. The germline V gene has CDR1 MNHEY and CDR2 SMNVEV (reference sequence). The CDR3 spans 16 residues. This CDR3 is CASSLSRAGEGQPQHF. The CDR3 DNA follows: TGTGCCAGCAGTTTATCTCGGGCAGGGGAGGGTCAGCCCCAGCATTTT.

The genes are TRBV7-9 and TRBJ2-2; TRBD1 is a possible D gene (6 bases). Germline V gives CDR1 SEHNR, CDR2 FQNEAQ (reference sequence). V gave up 1 base and J gave up 7 bases, with 10 bases separating them. This CDR3 comprises 14 residues. CDR3 sequence reads: CASSLEHRVGELFF. As DNA, the CDR3 is TGTGCCAGCAGCTTAGAACACAGGGTCGGGGAGCTGTTTTTT.

The chain uses TRBV7-6 and TRBJ1-5, with unresolved D. In germline, CDR1 is SGHVS, CDR2 FNYEAQ. The CDR3 is 14 residues long. Trimming removed 6 bases at V and 0 bases at J, with 9 bases between. DNA of the CDR3: TGTGCCAGCAGTCCCGGAGGTAGCAATCAGCCCCAGCATTTT. As protein: CASSPGGSNQPQHF.

This clone was counted a few times. A junction end diverges from the germline sequence, so it may reflect a read error. The gene calls are TRBV7-7 and TRBJ1-1, with unresolved D. The CDR3 contains 13 residues. Per germline, CDR1 SSHAT and CDR2 FNYEAQ (reference sequence). In DNA form, the CDR3 reads TGTGCTAGCAGCTTAGAATGGGGCACTGAAGCTTTCTTT. As protein: CASSLEWGTEAFF.

On this clone itself: One end of the junction fails to match germline, which may point to a read error. DNA of the CDR3: TGTGCCATCAGTGAGTCTCTGGGGGTATCTGGGGCCAACGTCCTGACTTTC. Translated: CAISESLGVSGANVLTF. The V call is TRBV6-1, the J call TRBJ2-6; possibly TRBD1 or TRBD2 for D (5 bases each). The CDR3 runs 17 residues. The V gene's germline CDR1 is MNHNS and CDR2 SASEGT.

The chain couples TRBV19 to TRBJ2-7, with 8 bases fitting TRBD2. The CDR3 loop spans 16 amino acids. Germline CDR1 LNHDA, CDR2 SQIVND (reference sequence). Germline trimming cut 3 bases from V and 7 bases from J; bases unmatched to any gene: 14. CDR3 protein: CASSMFYGRGAREQYF. In DNA form, the CDR3 reads TGTGCCAGTAGTATGTTCTACGGGCGGGGGGCCCGGGAGCAGTACTTC. The complete variable domain, with remaining parts taken from reference TRBV19 and TRBJ2-7, reads DGGITQSPKYLFRKEGQNVTLSCEQNLNHDAMYWYRQDPGQGLRLIYYSQIVNDFQKGDIAEGYSVSREKKESFPLTVTSAQKNPTAFYLCASSMFYGRGAREQYFGPGTRLTVT.

The chain combines TRBV28 with TRBJ1-1; D might be TRBD1 (5 bases). The CDR3 length is 14 residues. Per germline, CDR1 MDHEN and CDR2 SYDVKM. Trimming took off 6 bases at V and 5 bases at J, with 16 bases between the two ends. CDR3: CASRMWGGGTEAFF. The CDR3 bases are TGTGCCAGCAGAATGTGGGGGGGAGGGACTGAAGCTTTCTTT.

The table lists this clone with a few counts. V is TRBV7-9 and J is TRBJ2-5; either TRBD1 or TRBD2 may fit D (5 bases each). The CDR3 length is 15 residues. Trimming stripped 4 bases from V and 2 bases from J, with 14 bases between. The germline V gene encodes CDR1 SEHNR and CDR2 FQNEAQ (reference sequence). The CDR3 DNA sequence: TGTGCCAGCAGCTCCCCTGGGACGTTGCAAGAGACCCAGTACTTC. Residues: CASSSPGTLQETQYF.

This clone was counted a few times. The CDR3 sequence: CASSAGDTGELFF. CDR3 in DNA: TGTGCCAGCAGTGCAGGGGACACCGGGGAGCTGTTTTTT. The chain has TRBV6-4 and TRBJ2-2; D may be TRBD1 (6 bases). Germline V CDR1 and CDR2: MRHNA, SNTAGT. The CDR3 length is 13 residues. V dropped 4 bases and J dropped 3 bases, with 6 bases sitting between them.

There are a few counts of this clone. The chain couples TRBV5-1 to TRBJ1-2; tentatively, D is TRBD1 (5 bases). The CDR3 loop spans 13 amino acids. CDR1 is SGHRS, CDR2 YFSETQ, per germline. V gave up 6 bases and J gave up 8 bases, with 17 bases separating them. The CDR3, as DNA: TGCGCCAGCATCGGGGACCTCGGATCAGGCTACACCTTC. This encodes CASIGDLGSGYTF.

The chain carries TRBV5-6 and TRBJ2-7; 7 bases fit TRBD2. V lost 0 bases to trimming and J lost 0 bases; unmatched junction nucleotides: 12. CDR1 is SGHDT and CDR2 is YYEEEE in the germline V gene. There are 18 residues in the CDR3. CDR3 DNA sequence: TGTGCCAGCAGCTTGGAAGGCGTCCTGGCGGGGGACTCCTACGAGCAGTACTTC. It yields the protein CASSLEGVLAGDSYEQYF.